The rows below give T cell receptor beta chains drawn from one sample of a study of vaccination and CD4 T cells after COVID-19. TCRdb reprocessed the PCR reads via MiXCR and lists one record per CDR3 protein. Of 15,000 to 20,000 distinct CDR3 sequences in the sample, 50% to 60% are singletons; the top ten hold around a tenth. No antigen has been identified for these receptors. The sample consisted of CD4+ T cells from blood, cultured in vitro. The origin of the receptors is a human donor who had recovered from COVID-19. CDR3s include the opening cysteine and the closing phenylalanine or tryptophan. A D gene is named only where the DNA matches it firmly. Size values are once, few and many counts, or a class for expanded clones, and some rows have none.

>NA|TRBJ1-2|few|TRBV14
CASSRGPVGYGYTF
TGTGCCAGCAGCCGAGGGCCGGTGGGCTATGGCTACACCTTC
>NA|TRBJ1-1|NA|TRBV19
CASSTGTGNTEAFF
TGTGCCAGTAGTACCGGGACGGGAAACACTGAAGCTTTCTTT
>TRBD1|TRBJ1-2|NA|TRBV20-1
CSARQGADYGYTF
TGCAGTGCGAGGCAGGGGGCTGACTATGGCTACACCTTC
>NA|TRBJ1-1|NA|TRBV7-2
CASSLGNWDTEAFF
TGTGCCAGCAGCTTGGGGAATTGGGACACTGAAGCTTTCTTT
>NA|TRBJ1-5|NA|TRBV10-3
CAISAGAYSNQPQHF
TGTGCCATCAGTGCGGGAGCTTATAGCAATCAGCCCCAGCATTTT
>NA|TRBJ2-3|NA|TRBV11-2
CASSFWVDTQYF
TGTGCCAGCAGCTTCTGGGTAGATACGCAGTATTTT
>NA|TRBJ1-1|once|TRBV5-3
CASSYQGRWRNTEAFF
TGTGCCAGCAGCTACCAAGGGAGGTGGAGGAACACTGAAGCTTTCTTT
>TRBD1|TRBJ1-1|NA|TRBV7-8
CASSLDRGLGTEAFF
TGTGCCAGCAGCTTAGACAGGGGGCTTGGCACTGAAGCTTTCTTT
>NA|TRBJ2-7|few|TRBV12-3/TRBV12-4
CASSLDRTYEQYF
TGTGCCAGCAGTTTAGACAGAACCTACGAGCAGTACTTC
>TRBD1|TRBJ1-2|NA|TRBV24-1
CATSDPGRGPYGYTF
TGTGCCACCAGTGACCCTGGGAGGGGGCCCTATGGCTACACCTTC
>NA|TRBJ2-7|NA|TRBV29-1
CSVGRGRPAYEQYF
TGCAGCGTTGGGAGGGGTAGGCCGGCCTACGAGCAGTACTTC
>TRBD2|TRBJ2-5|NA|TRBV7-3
CASSPGGTETQYF
TGTGCCAGCAGCCCGGGAGGGACAGAGACCCAGTACTTC
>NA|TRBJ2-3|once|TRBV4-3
CASSPRRDSRDTQYF
TGCGCCAGCAGCCCCCGCCGGGACTCTCGAGATACGCAGTATTTT
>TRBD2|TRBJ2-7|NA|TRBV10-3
CAISEQGLLAGGPRWEQYF
TGTGCCATCAGTGAACAGGGGTTGTTAGCGGGAGGCCCGAGGTGGGAGCAGTACTTC
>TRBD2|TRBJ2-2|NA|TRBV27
CASSLLAENTGELFF
TGTGCCAGCAGTTTACTAGCGGAGAACACCGGGGAGCTGTTTTTT
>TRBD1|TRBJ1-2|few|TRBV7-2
CASSLPGQESRRYGYTF
TGTGCCAGCAGCTTACCGGGACAGGAGTCCCGTCGCTATGGCTACACCTTC
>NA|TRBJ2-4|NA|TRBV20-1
CSARATENIQYF
TGCAGTGCTAGAGCTACAGAAAACATTCAGTACTTC
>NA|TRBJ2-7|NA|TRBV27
CASSRGVEAGAYEQYF
TGTGCCAGCAGCAGGGGGGTGGAAGCAGGGGCCTACGAGCAGTACTTC
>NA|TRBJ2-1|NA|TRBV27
CASSAGRVDEQFF
TGTGCCAGCAGTGCGGGTAGAGTTGATGAGCAGTTCTTC
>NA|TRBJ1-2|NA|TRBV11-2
CASSSSGTSYGYTF
TGTGCCAGCAGCTCAAGCGGCACCTCCTATGGCTACACCTTC
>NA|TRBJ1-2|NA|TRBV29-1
CSVEAGRGGYTF
TGCAGCGTTGAGGCAGGGCGCGGTGGCTACACCTTC
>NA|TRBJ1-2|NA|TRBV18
CASSPKGVQGNYGYTF
TGTGCCAGCTCACCAAAAGGGGTTCAAGGGAACTATGGCTACACCTTC
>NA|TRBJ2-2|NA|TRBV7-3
CASSRMGTNTGELFF
TGTGCCAGCAGCCGGATGGGAACGAACACCGGGGAGCTGTTTTTT
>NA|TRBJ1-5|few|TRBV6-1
CASSGKDLGGNQPQHF
TGTGCCAGCAGTGGAAAGGACCTTGGGGGCAATCAGCCCCAGCATTTT
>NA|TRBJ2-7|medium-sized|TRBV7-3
CASSLRFGGTDSYEQYF
TGTGCCAGCAGCTTAAGGTTCGGGGGGACAGACTCCTACGAGCAGTACTTC
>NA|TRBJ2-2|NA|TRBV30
CAWSRGFDTGELFF
TGTGCCTGGAGTAGAGGGTTTGACACCGGGGAGCTGTTTTTT
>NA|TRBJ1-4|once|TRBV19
CASNLQDDEKLFF
TGTGCCAGTAACCTACAGGACGATGAAAAACTGTTTTTT
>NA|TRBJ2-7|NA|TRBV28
CASSLRQDGSYEQYF
TGTGCCAGCAGTTTACGACAGGATGGCTCCTACGAGCAGTACTTC
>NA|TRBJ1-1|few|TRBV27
CASRSRGLAIEAFF
TGTGCCAGCAGGAGCCGCGGGTTAGCGATTGAAGCTTTCTTT
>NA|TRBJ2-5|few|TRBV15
CATSRERARGETQYF
TGTGCCACCAGCAGAGAACGGGCCAGGGGAGAGACCCAGTACTTC
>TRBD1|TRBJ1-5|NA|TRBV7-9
CASSPGQGTQPQHF
TGTGCCAGCAGCCCAGGACAGGGGACTCAGCCCCAGCATTTT
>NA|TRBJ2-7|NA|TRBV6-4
CASSRVLRGSSYEQYF
TGTGCCAGCAGTAGGGTGCTGCGCGGATCCTCCTACGAGCAGTACTTC
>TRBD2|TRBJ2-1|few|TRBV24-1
CATSVSTSAYGYNEQFF
TGTGCCACCAGTGTCTCGACTAGCGCGTATGGCTACAATGAGCAGTTCTTC
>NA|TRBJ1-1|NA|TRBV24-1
CATSDSNREAFF
TGTGCCACCAGTGATTCTAACAGGGAAGCTTTCTTT
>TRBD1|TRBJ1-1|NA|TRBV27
CASSGGQGADTEAFF
TGTGCCAGCAGTGGCGGACAGGGGGCGGACACTGAAGCTTTCTTT
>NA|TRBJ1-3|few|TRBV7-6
CASSSYRDSGNTIYF
TGTGCCAGCAGCTCCTACAGGGATTCTGGAAACACCATATATTTT
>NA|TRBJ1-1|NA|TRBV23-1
CASSQPVPVPVPIAEAFF
TGCGCCAGCAGTCAACCGGTGCCCGTCCCCGTGCCGATCGCTGAAGCTTTCTTT
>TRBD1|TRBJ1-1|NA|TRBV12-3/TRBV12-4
CASSLRGLFTEAFF
TGTGCCAGCAGTCTCAGGGGGCTGTTCACTGAAGCTTTCTTT
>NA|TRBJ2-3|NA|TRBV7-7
CASSLAYTDTQYF
TGTGCCAGCAGCTTGGCCTACACAGATACGCAGTATTTT
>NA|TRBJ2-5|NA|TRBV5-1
CASSLMTSEETQYF
TGCGCCAGCAGCTTGATGACTAGTGAAGAGACCCAGTACTTC
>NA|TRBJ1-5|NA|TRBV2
CASRGFSYNQPQHF
TGTGCCAGCAGGGGTTTCTCTTACAATCAGCCCCAGCATTTT
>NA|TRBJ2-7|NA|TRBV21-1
CASSELGQGVPRSEQYF
TGTGCCAGCAGCGAATTGGGACAGGGGGTTCCAAGGAGCGAGCAGTACTTC
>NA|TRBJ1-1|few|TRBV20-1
CSAKKGARGTEAFF
TGCAGTGCTAAGAAAGGGGCCCGAGGCACTGAAGCTTTCTTT
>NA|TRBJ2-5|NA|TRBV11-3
CASSPVIGETQYF
TGTGCCAGCAGCCCTGTAATAGGAGAGACCCAGTACTTC
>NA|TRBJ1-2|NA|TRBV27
CASSLRGALDGYTF
TGTGCCAGCAGTTTACGGGGGGCTTTAGATGGCTACACCTTC
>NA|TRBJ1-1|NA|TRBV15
CATSRDHQSGEAFF
TGTGCCACCAGCAGAGATCATCAGAGCGGTGAAGCTTTCTTT
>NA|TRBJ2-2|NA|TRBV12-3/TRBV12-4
CASSFLAETGELFF
TGTGCCAGCAGTTTTCTGGCAGAGACCGGGGAGCTGTTTTTT
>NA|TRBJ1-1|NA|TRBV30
CAWDRPKAFF
TGTGCCTGGGACAGACCCAAAGCTTTCTTT
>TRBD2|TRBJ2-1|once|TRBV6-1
CASLGTSVDEQFF
TGTGCCAGCCTAGGGACTAGCGTAGATGAGCAGTTCTTC
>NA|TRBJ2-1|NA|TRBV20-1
CSARGPTGHNEQFF
TGCAGTGCTAGAGGCCCGACTGGTCACAATGAGCAGTTCTTC
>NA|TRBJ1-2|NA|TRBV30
CAWSPDYFDGYTF
TGTGCCTGGAGCCCCGATTACTTTGATGGCTACACCTTC
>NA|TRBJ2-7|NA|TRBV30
CAWSSAYEQYF
TGTGCCTGGAGTAGCGCCTACGAGCAGTACTTC
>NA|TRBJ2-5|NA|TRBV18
CASSPRGGGYQETQYF
TGTGCCAGCTCACCACGAGGAGGAGGGTACCAAGAGACCCAGTACTTC
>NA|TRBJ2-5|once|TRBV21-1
CASSKGGGHHTETQYF
TGTGCCAGCAGCAAAGGGGGGGGACACCACACGGAGACCCAGTACTTC
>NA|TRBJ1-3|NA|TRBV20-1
CSARGGGSGNTIYF
TGCAGTGCTAGAGGAGGGGGCTCTGGAAACACCATATATTTT